Presented here are 5 T cell receptor beta chains from one specimen sequenced in a study of regulatory T cells in long-lasting Graves disease. As for time point: newly diagnosed GD, antithyroid drugs for less than 3 months. PBMCs were the source of the RNA used for TCR sequencing. Building the TCR beta libraries relied on iRepertoire HTBI primers, and CDR3 regions underwent Arm-PCR. One entry per CDR3 protein, called by TCRdb with MiXCR from the multiplex PCR reads. This sample yields 540,000 or so distinct CDR3 sequences, of which about 14% are seen a single time; over 7.5% belongs to the top ten. This sample also belongs to another study, concerning T cells in Graves' hyperthyroidism and ophthalmopathy.

This specimen was peripheral blood mononuclear cells (PBMCs), taken at new diagnosis, from a patient treated with antithyroid drugs. Every receptor here comes from a man under 40 with Graves disease.

This clonotype was recorded at least ten times. CDR3 region: CASSSPLAAHYEQYF. DNA of the CDR3: TGTGCCAGCAGCTCCCCACTAGCGGCCCACTACGAGCAGTACTTC. This chain links TRBV7-9 with TRBJ2-7; 8 positions agree with TRBD2. The trim removed 4 bases at V and 3 bases at J, leaving 8 bases unmatched. The CDR3 extends over 15 amino acids. Germline V gene data show CDR1 as SEHNR and CDR2 as FQNEAQ (reference sequence).

This clonotype was recorded at least ten times. The chain combines TRBV7-2 with TRBJ2-3; D is possibly TRBD2 (6 bases). The ends were cut back, 2 bases at V and 3 bases at J, with 12 bases in the middle. The CDR3 extends over 15 amino acids. Germline lookup yields CDR1 SGHTA and CDR2 FQGNSA. Here the CDR3 reads CASSLTGAETDTQYF. In DNA form, the CDR3 reads TGTGCCAGCAGCTTAACGGGAGCTGAGACAGATACGCAGTATTTT. The entire variable domain, with the rest obtained from reference TRBV7-2 and TRBJ2-3, is as follows: GAGVSQSPSNKVTEKGKDVELRCDPISGHTALYWYRQSLGQGLEFLIYFQGNSAPDKSGLPSDRFSAERTGGSVSTLTIQRTQQEDSAVYLCASSLTGAETDTQYFGPGTRLTVL.

The chain has TRBV18 and TRBJ2-3, with TRBD2 identical over 10 bases. Germline V gene sequence: CDR1 KGHSH, CDR2 LQKENI. The trim removed 3 bases at V and 2 bases at J, leaving 5 bases unmatched. The length of the CDR3 is 16 residues. CDR3 region: CASSPGLAELTDTQYF. CDR3 DNA sequence: TGTGCCAGCTCACCTGGACTAGCGGAGCTCACAGATACGCAGTATTTT.

The chain employs TRBV18 and TRBJ2-7, with 7 bases identical to TRBD1. CDR1 is KGHSH and CDR2 is LQKENI in the germline V gene. This CDR3 spans 14 amino acids. V lost 6 bases and J lost 5; bases outside the gene matches: 10. The CDR3 loop reads CASSPGQYVHEQYF. CDR3 nucleotide sequence: TGTGCCAGCTCGCCGGGACAGTACGTCCACGAGCAGTACTTC.

V and J are TRBV28 and TRBJ1-5; unclear D gene. V was trimmed by 4 bases and J by 2 bases, leaving 15 bases between them. Germline loops: CDR1 MDHEN, CDR2 SYDVKM. The CDR3 totals 16 residues. CDR3: CASSSRKGLGNQPQHF. The CDR3 coding sequence is TGTGCCAGCAGTTCTCGCAAGGGTTTGGGCAATCAGCCCCAGCATTTT.